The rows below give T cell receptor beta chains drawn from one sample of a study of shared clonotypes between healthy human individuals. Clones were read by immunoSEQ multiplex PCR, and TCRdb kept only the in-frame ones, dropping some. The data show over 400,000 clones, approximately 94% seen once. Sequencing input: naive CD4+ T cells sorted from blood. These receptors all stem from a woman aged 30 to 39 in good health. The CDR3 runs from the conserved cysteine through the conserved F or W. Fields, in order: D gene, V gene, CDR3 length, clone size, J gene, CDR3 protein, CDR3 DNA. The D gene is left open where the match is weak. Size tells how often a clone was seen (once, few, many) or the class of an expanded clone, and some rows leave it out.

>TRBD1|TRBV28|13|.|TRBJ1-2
CASSLDRVHGYTF
TGTGCCAGCAGTCTCGACAGGGTCCATGGCTACACCTTC
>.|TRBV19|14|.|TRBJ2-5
CASSVGLEQETQYF
TGTGCCAGTAGTGTGGGCCTCGAACAAGAGACCCAGTACTTC
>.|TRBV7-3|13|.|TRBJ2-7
CASSLSLSYEQYF
TGTGCCAGCAGCTTATCGCTTTCCTACGAGCAGTACTTC
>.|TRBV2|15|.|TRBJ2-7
CASATPTVSSYEQYF
TGTGCCAGCGCGACACCGACTGTGAGCTCCTACGAGCAGTACTTC
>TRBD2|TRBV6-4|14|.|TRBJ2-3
CASMTSGSSDTQYF
TGTGCCAGTATGACTAGCGGGAGTTCGGATACGCAGTATTTT
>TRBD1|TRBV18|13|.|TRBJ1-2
CASSPTGDYGYTF
TGTGCCAGCTCCCCCACAGGGGACTATGGCTACACCTTC
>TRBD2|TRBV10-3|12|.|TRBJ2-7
CAISGTSYEQYF
TGTGCCATTAGCGGGACCTCCTACGAGCAGTACTTC
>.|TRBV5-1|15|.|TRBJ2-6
CASSLWASGANVLTF
TGCGCCAGCAGCTTATGGGCCTCTGGGGCCAACGTCCTGACTTTC
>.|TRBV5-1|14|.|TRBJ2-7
CASSLLTDSYEQYF
TGCGCCAGCAGCTTACTGACAGACTCCTACGAGCAGTACTTC
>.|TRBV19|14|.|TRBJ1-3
CASRVRGEANTIYF
TGTGCCAGTAGAGTCCGGGGCGAGGCGAACACCATATATTTT
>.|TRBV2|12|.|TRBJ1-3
CASSIGGNTIYF
TGTGCCAGCAGTATAGGTGGAAACACCATATATTTT
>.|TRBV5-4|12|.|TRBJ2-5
CASSLDWETQYF
TGTGCCAGCAGCTTGGACTGGGAGACCCAGTACTTC
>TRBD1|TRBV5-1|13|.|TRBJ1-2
CASSLGTGRFYTF
TGCGCCAGCAGCTTGGGGACAGGGAGGTTCTACACCTTC
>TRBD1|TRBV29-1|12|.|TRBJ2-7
CSFRQGRGEQYF
TGCAGCTTTAGACAGGGAAGGGGCGAGCAGTACTTC
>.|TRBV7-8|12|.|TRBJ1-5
CASSLPNQPQHF
TGTGCCAGCAGCTTACCGAATCAGCCCCAGCATTTT
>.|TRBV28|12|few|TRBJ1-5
CASRDGNQPQHF
TGTGCCAGCAGGGACGGGAATCAGCCCCAGCATTTT
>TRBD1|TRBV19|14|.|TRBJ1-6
CASSSGTGSSPLHF
TGTGCCAGTAGTTCCGGGACAGGGTCTTCACCCCTCCACTTT
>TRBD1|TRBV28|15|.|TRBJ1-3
CASRTGGDSGNTIYF
TGTGCCAGCAGAACAGGGGGGGACTCTGGAAACACCATATATTTT
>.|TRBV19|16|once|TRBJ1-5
CASSIVPPIGNQPQHF
TGTGCCAGTAGTATAGTCCCCCCCATTGGCAATCAGCCCCAGCATTTT
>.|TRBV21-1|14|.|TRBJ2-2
CASSNSGPTGELFF
TGTGCCAGCAGCAATAGCGGGCCTACCGGGGAGCTGTTTTTT
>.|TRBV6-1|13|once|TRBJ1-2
CASSGTTNYGYTF
TGTGCCAGCAGTGGTACCACTAACTATGGCTACACCTTC
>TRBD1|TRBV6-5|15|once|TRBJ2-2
CASTPQGANTGELFF
TGTGCCAGCACCCCACAGGGGGCGAACACCGGGGAGCTGTTTTTT
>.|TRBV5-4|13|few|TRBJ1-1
CASSANMNTEAFF
TGTGCCAGCAGCGCAAACATGAACACTGAAGCTTTCTTT
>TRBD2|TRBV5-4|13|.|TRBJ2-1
CASSFGGSNEQFF
TGTGCCAGCAGCTTCGGGGGGAGCAATGAGCAGTTCTTC
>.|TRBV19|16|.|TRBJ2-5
CASTIRWAPQGETQYF
TGTGCCAGTACCATACGGTGGGCACCTCAGGGGGAGACCCAGTACTTC
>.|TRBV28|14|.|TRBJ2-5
CASSPGTHAGEQYF
TGTGCCAGCAGTCCCGGGACCCACGCTGGGGAGCAGTACTTC
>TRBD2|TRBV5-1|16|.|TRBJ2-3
CASSPPGGSRLDTQYF
TGCGCCAGCAGCCCCCCGGGGGGGAGTAGGTTGGATACGCAGTATTTT
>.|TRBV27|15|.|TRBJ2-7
CASSLAADLTHEQYF
TGTGCCAGCAGTTTAGCTGCGGACCTAACCCACGAGCAGTACTTC
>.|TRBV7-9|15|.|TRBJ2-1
CASSLGGDLYNEQFF
TGTGCCAGCAGCTTAGGAGGGGACCTCTACAATGAGCAGTTCTTC
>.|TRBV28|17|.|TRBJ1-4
CASSLSLLKAAGEKLFF
TGTGCCAGCAGTCTCAGTCTTCTGAAGGCGGCAGGTGAAAAACTGTTTTTT
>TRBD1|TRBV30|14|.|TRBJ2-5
CAWSGTGGGETQYF
TGTGCCTGGAGTGGTACAGGGGGCGGGGAGACCCAGTACTTC
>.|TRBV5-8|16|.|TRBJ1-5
CASSPRLRFSNQPQHF
TGTGCCAGCAGCCCCCGTTTGAGATTTAGCAATCAGCCCCAGCATTTT
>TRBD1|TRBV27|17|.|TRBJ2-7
CASSLSWGTGGAYEQYF
TGTGCCAGCAGTTTATCCTGGGGGACAGGGGGCGCCTACGAGCAGTACTTC
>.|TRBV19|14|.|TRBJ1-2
CASSSYLTERGYTF
TGTGCCAGTAGTTCCTACCTGACCGAAAGGGGCTACACCTTC
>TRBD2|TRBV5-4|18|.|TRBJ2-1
CASSRTLSGRLAYNEQFF
TGTGCCAGCAGCCGAACCCTTAGCGGGAGGCTCGCCTACAATGAGCAGTTCTTC
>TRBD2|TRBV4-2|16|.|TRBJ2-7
CASSHQRAGSSYEQYF
TGTGCCAGCAGCCACCAGCGAGCGGGGAGCTCCTACGAGCAGTACTTC
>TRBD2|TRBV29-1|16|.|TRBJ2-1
CSVETLAGGTYNEQFF
TGCAGCGTTGAAACGCTAGCGGGAGGAACTTACAATGAGCAGTTCTTC
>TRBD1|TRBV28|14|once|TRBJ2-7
CASSSGQATYEQYF
TGTGCCAGCAGTTCCGGACAGGCAACCTACGAGCAGTACTTC
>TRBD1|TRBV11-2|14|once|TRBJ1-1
CASSQGQGITEAFF
TGTGCCAGCAGCCAGGGACAGGGTATCACTGAAGCTTTCTTT
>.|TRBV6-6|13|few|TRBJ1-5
CASSLDRDQPQHF
TGTGCCAGCAGTCTGGACCGTGATCAGCCCCAGCATTTT
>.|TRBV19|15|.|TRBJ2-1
CASSIQGPSYNEQFF
TGTGCCAGTAGTATTCAGGGGCCTTCCTACAATGAGCAGTTCTTC
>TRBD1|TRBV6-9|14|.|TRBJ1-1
CASSGDRLNTEAFF
TGTGCCAGCAGTGGGGACAGGTTGAACACTGAAGCTTTCTTT
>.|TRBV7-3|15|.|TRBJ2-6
CASSRLSSGANVLTF
TGTGCCAGCAGCAGACTTAGCTCTGGGGCCAACGTCCTGACTTTC
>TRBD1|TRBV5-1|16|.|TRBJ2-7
CASSLGGTGITYEQYF
TGCGCCAGCAGCTTGGGAGGGACAGGGATAACCTACGAGCAGTACTTC
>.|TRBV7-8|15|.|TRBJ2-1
CASSLRGAIANEQFF
TGTGCCAGCAGCCTCAGGGGGGCGATCGCCAATGAGCAGTTCTTC